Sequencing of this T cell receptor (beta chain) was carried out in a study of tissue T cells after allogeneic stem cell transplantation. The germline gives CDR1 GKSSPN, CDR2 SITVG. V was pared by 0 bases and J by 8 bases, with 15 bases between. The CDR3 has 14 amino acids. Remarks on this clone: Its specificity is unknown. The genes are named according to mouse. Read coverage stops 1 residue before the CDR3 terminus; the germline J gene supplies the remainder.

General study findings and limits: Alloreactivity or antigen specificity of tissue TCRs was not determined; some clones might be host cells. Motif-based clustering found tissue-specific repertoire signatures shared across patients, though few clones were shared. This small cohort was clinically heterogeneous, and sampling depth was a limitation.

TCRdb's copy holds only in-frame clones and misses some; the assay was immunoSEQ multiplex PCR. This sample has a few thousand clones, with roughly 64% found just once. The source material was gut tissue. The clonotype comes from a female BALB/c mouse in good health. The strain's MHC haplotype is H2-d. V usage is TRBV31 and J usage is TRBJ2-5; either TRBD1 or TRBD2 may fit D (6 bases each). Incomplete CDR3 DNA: TGTGCCTGGAGTCTGCCGGGGGCGCGTGGCACCCAGTAC. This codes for CAWSLPGARGTQY. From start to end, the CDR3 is CAWSLPGARGTQYF.